This T cell receptor (beta chain) was identified in a study of blood T cell repertoires in COVID-19. Clones were sequenced by immunoSEQ multiplex PCR, and TCRdb holds only the in-frame ones, with some missing. The table shows some 77,000 clones, with approximately 88% occurring only once. This clone was seen only once. The sequencing sample was made of peripheral blood. This clonotype was sampled from a man aged 25-45 years with acute or convalescent COVID-19.

The CDR3 here is CASSPTSSVRNEQFF. CDR3 in DNA: TGTGCCAGCAGTCCGACTAGTTCAGTTAGGAATGAGCAGTTCTTC. The gene calls are TRBV28 and TRBJ2-1, with D possibly matching TRBD2 (6 bases). The CDR3 runs to 15 residues. Trimming shortened V by 5 bases and J by 7 bases, and 18 bases separated the two germline ends. Looked up from germline, CDR1 is MDHEN and CDR2 is SYDVKM. The variable domain in full, completed from reference TRBV28 and TRBJ2-1, reads DVKVTQSSRYLVKRTGEKVFLECVQDMDHENMFWYRQDPGLGLRLIYFSYDVKMKEKGDIPEGYSVSREKKERFSLILESASTNQTSMYLCASSPTSSVRNEQFFGPGTRLTVL.